The clone carrying this T cell receptor beta chain was observed many times. The antigen is unknown. The sample is drawn from a study of identical twins. General study findings and limits: Twin pairs had excess sharing that was weaker in beta out-of-frame sequences. Partial confounding of zero-insertion analyses by invariant MAIT and iNKT cells was possible. Instead of following the same donors, the conclusions were based on cross-sectional statistical analysis.

Healthy Caucasians provided all donations. This CDR3 is 19 amino acids long. The germline V and J ends were trimmed by 8 bases and 4 bases, with 30 bases remaining between them. TCRdb recomputed calls from the 5' RACE reads with MiXCR, one row per CDR3 protein. In the table there are 130,000 to 150,000 distinct CDR3 sequences, roughly 3.2% of which are singletons. V and J are TRBV12-3 or TRBV12-4 and TRBJ2-1, with D hard to call. The source material was memory T cells sorted from blood. The source is a man younger than 35 in good health. This CDR3 reads CASLEVLSPNRFDYNEQFF. The CDR3 bases are TGTGCCAGCCTCGAAGTGCTATCCCCTAATCGTTTTGATTACAATGAGCAGTTCTTC.